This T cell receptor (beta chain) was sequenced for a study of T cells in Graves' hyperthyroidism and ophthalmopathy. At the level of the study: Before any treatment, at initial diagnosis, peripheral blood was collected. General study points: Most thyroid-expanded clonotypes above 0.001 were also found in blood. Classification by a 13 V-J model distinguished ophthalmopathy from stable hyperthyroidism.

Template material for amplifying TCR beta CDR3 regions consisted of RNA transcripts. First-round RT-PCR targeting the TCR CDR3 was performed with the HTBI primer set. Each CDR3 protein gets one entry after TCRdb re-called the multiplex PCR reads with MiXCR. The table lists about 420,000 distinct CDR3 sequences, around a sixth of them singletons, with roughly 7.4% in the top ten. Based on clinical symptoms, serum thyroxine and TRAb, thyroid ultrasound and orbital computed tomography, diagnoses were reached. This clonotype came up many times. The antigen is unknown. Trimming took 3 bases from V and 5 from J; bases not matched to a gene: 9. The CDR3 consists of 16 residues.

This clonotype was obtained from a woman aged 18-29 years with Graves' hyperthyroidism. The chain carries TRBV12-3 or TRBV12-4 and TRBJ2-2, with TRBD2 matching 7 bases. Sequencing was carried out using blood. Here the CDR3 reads CASSFHTGGPTGELFF. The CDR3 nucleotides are TGTGCCAGCAGTTTTCATACGGGAGGCCCTACCGGGGAGCTGTTTTTT.